The sequence of this T cell receptor (beta chain) was determined in a study of CXCR3-negative and CXCR3-positive naive CD8 T cells. Each TRB cDNA library was prepared by 5' RACE (with UMI labels). Each CDR3 protein gets one entry in TCRdb, which reprocessed the 5' RACE reads and gives no DNA. The sample has some 150,000 distinct CDR3 sequences. Comments on this clonotype: The antigen is undetermined.

Germline CDR1 and CDR2: SQVTM and ANQGSEA. The CDR3 consists of 12 residues. Study outcomes and limitations: TRB CDR3 hydrophobicity was greater in CXCR3-positive naive cells than in CXCR3-negative naive cells.

The specimen sequenced was naive CXCR3+ CD8+ T cells from blood. The subset: CD45RO-CCR7+CD27+CD95- naive CD8+ T cells expressing CXCR3 (TNR3+). The sequence was collected from a human donor in good health. Some clones in this sample may be carry-over from other donors' samples. This chain links TRBV29-1 with TRBJ2-1; absent DNA, TCRdb's TRBD1 call cannot be checked. This CDR3 is CSSYYDRNEQFF.